This T cell receptor beta chain comes out of a study of immune cell composition in non-small cell lung cancer. CDR3 length: 14 residues. Germline-derived CDR1 and CDR2 are LNHDA and SQIVND (reference sequence). V lost 6 bases, J lost 8 bases, and 16 bases lay in between. Sequencing used immunoSEQ multiplex PCR; TCRdb keeps in-frame clones, though not all of them. The table shows 15,000 or so clones, with 55% to 75% occurring only once. This receptor was identified in a human donor with non-small cell lung cancer. The chain uses TRBV19 and TRBJ1-4; D remains unclear. The source material was lung tumor tissue. The CDR3: CASSPGRASEKLFF. In nucleotides, the CDR3 is TGTGCCAGTAGCCCCGGGAGGGCAAGCGAAAAACTGTTTTTT.